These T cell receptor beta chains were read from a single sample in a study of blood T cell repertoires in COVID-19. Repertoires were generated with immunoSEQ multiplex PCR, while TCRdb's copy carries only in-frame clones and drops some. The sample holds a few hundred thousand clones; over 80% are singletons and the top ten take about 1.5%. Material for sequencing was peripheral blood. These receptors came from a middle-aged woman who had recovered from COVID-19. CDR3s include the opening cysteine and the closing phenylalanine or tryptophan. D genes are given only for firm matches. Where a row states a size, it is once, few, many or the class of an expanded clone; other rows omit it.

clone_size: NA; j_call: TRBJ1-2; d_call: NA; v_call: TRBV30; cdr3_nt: TGTGCCTGGAAAATTCTCTTTGGCTACACCTTC; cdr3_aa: CAWKILFGYTF
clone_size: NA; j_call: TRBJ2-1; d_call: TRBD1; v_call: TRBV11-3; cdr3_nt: TGTGCCAGCAGCAGACGCTCCCCGGGACAGGGGTTCAATGAGCAGTTCTTC; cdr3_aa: CASSRRSPGQGFNEQFF
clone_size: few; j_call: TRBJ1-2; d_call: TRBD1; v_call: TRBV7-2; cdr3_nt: TGTGCCAGCAGCTTAACGGGGTGGGGACAGTCAAACTATGGCTACACCTTC; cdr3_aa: CASSLTGWGQSNYGYTF
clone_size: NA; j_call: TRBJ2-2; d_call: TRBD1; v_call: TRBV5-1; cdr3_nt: TGCGCCAGCAGATCCGGGACAGGGGTGAACGGGGAGCTGTTTTTT; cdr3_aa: CASRSGTGVNGELFF
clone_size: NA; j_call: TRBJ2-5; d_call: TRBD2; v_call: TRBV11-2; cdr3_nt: TGTGCCAGCAGCTTAATTTTCGGGGGGGAGACCCAGTACTTC; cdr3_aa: CASSLIFGGETQYF
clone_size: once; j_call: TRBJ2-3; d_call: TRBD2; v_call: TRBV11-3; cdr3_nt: TGTGCCAGCAGTCAAGGACTAGCGGGGGGGAGCACAGATACGCAGTATTTT; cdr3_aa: CASSQGLAGGSTDTQYF
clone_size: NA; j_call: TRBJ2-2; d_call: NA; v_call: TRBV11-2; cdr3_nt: TGTGCCAGCAGATACGCTTACAGCCTCACCCCGTCGGAGCTGTTTTTT; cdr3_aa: CASRYAYSLTPSELFF
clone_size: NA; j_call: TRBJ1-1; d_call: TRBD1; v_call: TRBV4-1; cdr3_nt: TGCGCCAGCAGCCAAACCTGGGACAGGGGGGACACTGAAGCTTTCTTT; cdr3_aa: CASSQTWDRGDTEAFF
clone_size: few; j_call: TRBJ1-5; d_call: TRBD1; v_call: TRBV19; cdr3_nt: TGTGCCAGTAGTAGGGACAGGGGAGGACAGCCCCAGCATTTT; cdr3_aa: CASSRDRGGQPQHF
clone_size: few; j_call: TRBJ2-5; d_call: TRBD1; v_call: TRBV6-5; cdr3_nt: TGTGCCAGCAGCCGCCATGGGCAGGGGGAAGAGACCCAGTACTTC; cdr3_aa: CASSRHGQGEETQYF
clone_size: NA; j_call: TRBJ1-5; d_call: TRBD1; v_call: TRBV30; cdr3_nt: TGTGCCTGGAGTGTGGGACAGCTAAATCAGCCCCAGCATTTT; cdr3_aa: CAWSVGQLNQPQHF
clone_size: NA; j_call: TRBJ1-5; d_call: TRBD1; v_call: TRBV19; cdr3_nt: TGTGCCAGTTCTGGACAGGGCAAAAATCAGCCCCAGCATTTT; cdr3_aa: CASSGQGKNQPQHF
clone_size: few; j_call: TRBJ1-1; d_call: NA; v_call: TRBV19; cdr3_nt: TGTGCCAGTAGTATCGACTTCGGGGTTGAAGCTTTCTTT; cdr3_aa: CASSIDFGVEAFF
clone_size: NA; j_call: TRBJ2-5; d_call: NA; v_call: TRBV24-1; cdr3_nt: TGTGCCACCAGTGGCGCGGGGGAGACCCAGTACTTC; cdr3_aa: CATSGAGETQYF
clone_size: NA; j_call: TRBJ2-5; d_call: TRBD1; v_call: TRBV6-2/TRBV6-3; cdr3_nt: TGTGCCAGCAGTTGGACAGGGGGCGATGAGACCCAGTACTTC; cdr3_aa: CASSWTGGDETQYF
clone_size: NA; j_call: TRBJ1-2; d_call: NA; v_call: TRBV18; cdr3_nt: TGTGCCAGCTCACCTGGGAGGGACGCCTATGGCTACACCTTC; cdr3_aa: CASSPGRDAYGYTF
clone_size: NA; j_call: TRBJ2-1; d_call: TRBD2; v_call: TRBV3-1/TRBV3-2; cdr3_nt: TGTGCCAGCAGCCGAGGGACTAGCGGAGGACAGTTCTTC; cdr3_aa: CASSRGTSGGQFF
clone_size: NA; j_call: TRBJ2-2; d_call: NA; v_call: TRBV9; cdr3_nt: TGTGCCAGCAGCGTAGGGGCCCTCACCTGGGCTGGTCAGAACACCGGGGAGCTGTTTTTT; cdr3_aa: CASSVGALTWAGQNTGELFF
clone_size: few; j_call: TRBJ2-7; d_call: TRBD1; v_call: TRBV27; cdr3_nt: TGTGCCAGCAGTTTCCGGGACAGTCCCAATGAGCAGTACTTC; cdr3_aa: CASSFRDSPNEQYF
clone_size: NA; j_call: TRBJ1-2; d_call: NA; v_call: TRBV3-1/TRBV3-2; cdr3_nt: TGTGCCAGCAGGGGCAACAGGGCCGACTATGGCTACACCTTC; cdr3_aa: CASRGNRADYGYTF
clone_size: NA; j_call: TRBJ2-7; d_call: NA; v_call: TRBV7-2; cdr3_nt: TGTGCCAGCAGCCCCGACAGTAGGTGGGAGCAGTACTTC; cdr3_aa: CASSPDSRWEQYF
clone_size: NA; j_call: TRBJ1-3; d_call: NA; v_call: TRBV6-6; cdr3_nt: TGTGCCAGCAGTCCAGGGGAGGGAAACACCATATATTTT; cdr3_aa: CASSPGEGNTIYF
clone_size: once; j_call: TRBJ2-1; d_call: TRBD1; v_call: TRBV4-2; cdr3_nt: TGTGCCAGCAGCCAGGCTAGACAGGGGCCCTACAATGAGCAGTTCTTC; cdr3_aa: CASSQARQGPYNEQFF
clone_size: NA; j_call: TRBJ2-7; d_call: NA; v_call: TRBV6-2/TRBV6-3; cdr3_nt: TGTGCCAGCAGTATCACGGACAGCTCCTACGAGCAGTACTTC; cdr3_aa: CASSITDSSYEQYF
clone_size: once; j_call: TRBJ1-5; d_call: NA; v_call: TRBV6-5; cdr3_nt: TGTGTGGCGGGGGGGCTGGTCGGCAATCAGCCCCAGCATTTT; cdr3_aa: CVAGGLVGNQPQHF
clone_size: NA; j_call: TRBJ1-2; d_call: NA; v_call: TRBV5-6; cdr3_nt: TGTGCCAGCAGCCCGGGTCGGGGGGCAGGAGGCTACACCTTC; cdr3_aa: CASSPGRGAGGYTF
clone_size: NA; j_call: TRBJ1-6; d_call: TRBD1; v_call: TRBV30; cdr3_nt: TGTGCCTGGAGTGTACTTACAGGGGGTTCACCCCTCCACTTT; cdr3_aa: CAWSVLTGGSPLHF
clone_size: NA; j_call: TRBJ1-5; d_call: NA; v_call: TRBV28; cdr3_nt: TGTGCCAGCAGTTTGGGGGGGGTTTTGAGTCATCAGCCCCAGCATTTT; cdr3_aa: CASSLGGVLSHQPQHF
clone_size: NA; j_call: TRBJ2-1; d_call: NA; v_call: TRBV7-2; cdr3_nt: TGTGCCAGCACCCGGGACATCTCAAGCTCCTACAATGAGCAGTTCTTC; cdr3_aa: CASTRDISSSYNEQFF
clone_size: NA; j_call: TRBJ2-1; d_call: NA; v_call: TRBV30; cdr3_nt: TGTGCCTGGAGTTTGACTACCAATGAGCAGTTCTTC; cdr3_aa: CAWSLTTNEQFF
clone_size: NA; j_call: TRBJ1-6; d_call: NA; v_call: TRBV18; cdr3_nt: TGTGCCAGCTCACCAAGAGACAGAAGAGATTCACCCCTCCACTTT; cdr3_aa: CASSPRDRRDSPLHF
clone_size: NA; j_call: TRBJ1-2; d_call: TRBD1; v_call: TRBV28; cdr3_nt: TGTGCCAGCACCACCGGGACAGGGTATTTTTATGGCTACACCTTC; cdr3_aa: CASTTGTGYFYGYTF
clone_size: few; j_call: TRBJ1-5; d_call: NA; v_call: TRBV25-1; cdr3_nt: TGTGCCAGCACGAGGGGGAATCAGCCCCAGCATTTT; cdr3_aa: CASTRGNQPQHF
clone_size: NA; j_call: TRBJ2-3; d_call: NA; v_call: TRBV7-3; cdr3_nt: TGTGCCAGCAGCAACACAGGATTAAAAGATACGCAGTATTTT; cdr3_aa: CASSNTGLKDTQYF
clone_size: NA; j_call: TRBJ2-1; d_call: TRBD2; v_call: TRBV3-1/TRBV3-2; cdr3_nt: TGTGCCAGCAGCCAAGAGTGGCGGGGGAATGAGCAGTTCTTC; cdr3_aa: CASSQEWRGNEQFF
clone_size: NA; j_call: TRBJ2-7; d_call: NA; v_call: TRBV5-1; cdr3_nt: TGCGCCAGCAGCCCAGCCGGGACCGCTCAGGGGGAGCAGTACTTC; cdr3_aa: CASSPAGTAQGEQYF
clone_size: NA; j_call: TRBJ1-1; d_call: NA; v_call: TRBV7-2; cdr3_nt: TGTGCCAGCAGACTACATATGAACACTGAAGCTTTCTTT; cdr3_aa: CASRLHMNTEAFF
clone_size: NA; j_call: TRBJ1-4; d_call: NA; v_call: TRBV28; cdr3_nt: TGTGCCAGCATGGGGGGACGGGGAGAAAAACTGTTTTTT; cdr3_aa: CASMGGRGEKLFF
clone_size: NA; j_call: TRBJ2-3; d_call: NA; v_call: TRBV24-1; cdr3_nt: TGTGCCACCAGTGCTGAGGGACTGACAGATACGCAGTATTTT; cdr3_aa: CATSAEGLTDTQYF
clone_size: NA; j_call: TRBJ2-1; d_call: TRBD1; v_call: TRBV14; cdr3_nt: TGTGCCAGCAGCCAAGATTTAGGGCTGTGGGGACAGGGGGCCCTGGAGCAGTTCTTC; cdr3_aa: CASSQDLGLWGQGALEQFF
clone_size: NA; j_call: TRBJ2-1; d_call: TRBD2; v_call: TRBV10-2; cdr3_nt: TGCGCCAGCAGTGCGCTAGCGGGGTCTTTCAATGAGCAGTTCTTC; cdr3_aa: CASSALAGSFNEQFF
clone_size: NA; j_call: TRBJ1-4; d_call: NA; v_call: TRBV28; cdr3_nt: TGTGCCAGCAGTCCGTGGGGGGATAATGAAAAACTGTTTTTT; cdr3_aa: CASSPWGDNEKLFF
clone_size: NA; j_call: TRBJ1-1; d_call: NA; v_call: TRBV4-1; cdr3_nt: TGCACCAGCAGCCCGACAGCCCAATATGAAGCTTTCTTT; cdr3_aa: CTSSPTAQYEAFF
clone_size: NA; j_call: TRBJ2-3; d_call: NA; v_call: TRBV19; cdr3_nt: TGTGCCAGTAGCCTGGGGCTGTCCACAGATACGCAGTATTTT; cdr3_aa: CASSLGLSTDTQYF
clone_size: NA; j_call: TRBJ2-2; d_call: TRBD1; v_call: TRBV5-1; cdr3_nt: TGCGCCAGCAGCCCGACAGGGGGCATCACCGGGGAGCTGTTTTTT; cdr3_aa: CASSPTGGITGELFF
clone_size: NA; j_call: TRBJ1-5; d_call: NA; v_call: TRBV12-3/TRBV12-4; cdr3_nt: TGTGCCAGCAGTTTTGCGAATCAGCCCCAGCATTTT; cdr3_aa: CASSFANQPQHF
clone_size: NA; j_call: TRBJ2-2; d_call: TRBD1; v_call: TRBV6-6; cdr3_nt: TGTGCCAGCAGTCACCTACAGGGGGCAAACGGGGAGCTGTTTTTT; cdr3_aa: CASSHLQGANGELFF